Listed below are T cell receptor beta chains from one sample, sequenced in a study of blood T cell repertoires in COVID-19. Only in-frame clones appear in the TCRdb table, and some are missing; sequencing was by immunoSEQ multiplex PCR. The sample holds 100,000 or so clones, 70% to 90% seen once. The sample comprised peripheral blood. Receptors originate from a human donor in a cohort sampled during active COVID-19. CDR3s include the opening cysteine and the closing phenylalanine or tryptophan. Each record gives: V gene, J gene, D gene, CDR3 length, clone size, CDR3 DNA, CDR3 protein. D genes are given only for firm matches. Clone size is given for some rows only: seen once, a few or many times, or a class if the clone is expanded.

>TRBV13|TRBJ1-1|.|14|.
TGTGCCAGCAGCTTAGGAGGCGGGGACACTGAAGCTTTCTTT
CASSLGGGDTEAFF
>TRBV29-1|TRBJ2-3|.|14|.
TGCAGCGTTGAAGTGCCGGGAACTTCAGATACGCAGTATTTT
CSVEVPGTSDTQYF
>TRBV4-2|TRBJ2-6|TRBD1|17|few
TGTGCCAGCAGCCAAACAGGGGGCACCTCTGGGGCCAACGTCCTGACTTTC
CASSQTGGTSGANVLTF
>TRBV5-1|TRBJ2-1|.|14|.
TGCGCCAGCAGAGGCGACGGAGCGGACAATGAGCAGTTCTTC
CASRGDGADNEQFF
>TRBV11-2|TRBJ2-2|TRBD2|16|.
TGTGCCAGCAGCTTAATTCCGGGACTAGCTACCGGGGAGCTGTTTTTT
CASSLIPGLATGELFF
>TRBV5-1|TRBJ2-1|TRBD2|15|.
TGCGCCAGCAGGGGACTAGAGGCCATAAGCAATGAGCAGTTCTTC
CASRGLEAISNEQFF
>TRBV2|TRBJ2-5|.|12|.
TGTGCCACCCGAATCGGCCAAGAGACCCAGTACTTC
CATRIGQETQYF
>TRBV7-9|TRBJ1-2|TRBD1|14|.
TGTGCCAGCAACGACAGGGGGCTGGAGGAAGGCTACACCTTC
CASNDRGLEEGYTF
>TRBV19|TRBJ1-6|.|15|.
TGTGCCAGTAGTATGAGGGATCGTCTTAATTCACCCCTCCACTTT
CASSMRDRLNSPLHF
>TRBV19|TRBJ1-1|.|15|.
TGTGCCAGTAGTATAGGGCAGGGGAGGAACACTGAAGCTTTCTTT
CASSIGQGRNTEAFF
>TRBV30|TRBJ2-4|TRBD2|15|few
TGTGCCTGGAGACTAGCGGGGGCCACGGGAGGCATTCAGTACTTC
CAWRLAGATGGIQYF
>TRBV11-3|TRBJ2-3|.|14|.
TGTGCCAGCAGCTTAGACGGGGGCACAGATACGCAGTATTTT
CASSLDGGTDTQYF
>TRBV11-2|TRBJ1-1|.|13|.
TGTGCCAGCAGCTTAATGGGCAACACTGAAGCTTTCTTT
CASSLMGNTEAFF
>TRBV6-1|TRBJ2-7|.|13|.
TGTGCCAGCAGTGAACGGGGTCCCTACGAGCAGTACTTC
CASSERGPYEQYF